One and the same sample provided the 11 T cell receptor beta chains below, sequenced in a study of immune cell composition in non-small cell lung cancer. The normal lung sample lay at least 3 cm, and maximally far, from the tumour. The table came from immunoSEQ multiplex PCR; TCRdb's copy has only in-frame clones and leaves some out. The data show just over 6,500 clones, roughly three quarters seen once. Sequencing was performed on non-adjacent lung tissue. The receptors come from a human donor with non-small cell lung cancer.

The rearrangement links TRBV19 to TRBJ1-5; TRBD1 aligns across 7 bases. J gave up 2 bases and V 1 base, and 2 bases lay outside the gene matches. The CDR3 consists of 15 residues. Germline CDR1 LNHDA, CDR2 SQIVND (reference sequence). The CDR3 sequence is CASSIGGQGNQPQHF. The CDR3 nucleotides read TGTGCCAGTAGTATAGGAGGACAGGGCAATCAGCCCCAGCATTTT. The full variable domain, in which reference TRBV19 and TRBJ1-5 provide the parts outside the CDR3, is DGGITQSPKYLFRKEGQNVTLSCEQNLNHDAMYWYRQDPGQGLRLIYYSQIVNDFQKGDIAEGYSVSREKKESFPLTVTSAQKNPTAFYLCASSIGGQGNQPQHFGDGTRLSIL.

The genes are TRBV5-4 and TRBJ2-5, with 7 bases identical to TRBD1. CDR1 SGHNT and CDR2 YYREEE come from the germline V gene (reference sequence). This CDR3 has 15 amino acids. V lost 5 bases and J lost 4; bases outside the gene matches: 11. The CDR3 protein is CASRFRTGPTETQYF. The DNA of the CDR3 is TGTGCCAGCAGATTCCGGACAGGCCCCACAGAGACCCAGTACTTC.

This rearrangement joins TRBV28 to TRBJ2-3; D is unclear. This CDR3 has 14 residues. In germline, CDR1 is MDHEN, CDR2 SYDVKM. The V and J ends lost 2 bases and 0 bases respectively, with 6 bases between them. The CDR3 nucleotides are TGTGCCAGCAGTTTAGTTTCTAGCACAGATACGCAGTATTTT. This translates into CASSLVSSTDTQYF.

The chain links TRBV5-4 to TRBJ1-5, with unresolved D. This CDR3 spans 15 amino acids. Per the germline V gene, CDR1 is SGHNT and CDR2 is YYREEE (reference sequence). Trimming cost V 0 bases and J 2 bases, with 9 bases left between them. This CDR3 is CASSLGPSGNQPQHF. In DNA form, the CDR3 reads TGTGCCAGCAGCTTGGGTCCCAGCGGCAATCAGCCCCAGCATTTT.

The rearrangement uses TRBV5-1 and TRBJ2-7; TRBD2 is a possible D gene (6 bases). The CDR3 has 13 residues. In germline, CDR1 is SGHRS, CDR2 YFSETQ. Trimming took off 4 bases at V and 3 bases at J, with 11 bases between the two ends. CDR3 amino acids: CASSGGLYYEQYF. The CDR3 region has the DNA TGCGCCAGCAGCGGAGGGCTATACTACGAGCAGTACTTC. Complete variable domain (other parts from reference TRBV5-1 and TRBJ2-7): KAGVTQTPRYLIKTRGQQVTLSCSPISGHRSVSWYQQTPGQGLQFLFEYFSETQRNKGNFPGRFSGRQFSNSRSEMNVSTLELGDSALYLCASSGGLYYEQYFGPGTRLTVT.

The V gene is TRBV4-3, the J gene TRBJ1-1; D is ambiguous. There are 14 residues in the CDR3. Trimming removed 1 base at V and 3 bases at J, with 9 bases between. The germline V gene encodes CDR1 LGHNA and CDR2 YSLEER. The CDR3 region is CASSQVSGDTEAFF. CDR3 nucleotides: TGCGCCAGCAGCCAAGTTAGCGGGGACACTGAAGCTTTCTTT.

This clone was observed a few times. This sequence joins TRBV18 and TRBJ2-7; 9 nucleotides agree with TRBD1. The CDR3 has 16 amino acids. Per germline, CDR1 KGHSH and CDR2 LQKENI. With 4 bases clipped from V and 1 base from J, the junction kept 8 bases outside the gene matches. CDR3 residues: CASSLTGGPTSYEQYF. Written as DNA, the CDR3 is TGTGCCAGCTCACTCACAGGGGGCCCCACATCCTACGAGCAGTACTTC.

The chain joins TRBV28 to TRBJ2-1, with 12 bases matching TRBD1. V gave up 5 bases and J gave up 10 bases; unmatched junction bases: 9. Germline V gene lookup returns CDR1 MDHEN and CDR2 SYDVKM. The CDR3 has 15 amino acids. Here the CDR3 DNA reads TGTGCCAGCAGTATGCCGGGACAGGGGGCGGAGGAGCAGTTCTTC. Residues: CASSMPGQGAEEQFF.

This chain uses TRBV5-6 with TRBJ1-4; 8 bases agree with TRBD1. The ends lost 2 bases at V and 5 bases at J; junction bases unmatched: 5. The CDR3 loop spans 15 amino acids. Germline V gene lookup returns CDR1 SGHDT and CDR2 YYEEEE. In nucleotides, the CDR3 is TGTGCCAGCAGCTTTACGACAGGGGCGAATGAAAAACTGTTTTTT. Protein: CASSFTTGANEKLFF.

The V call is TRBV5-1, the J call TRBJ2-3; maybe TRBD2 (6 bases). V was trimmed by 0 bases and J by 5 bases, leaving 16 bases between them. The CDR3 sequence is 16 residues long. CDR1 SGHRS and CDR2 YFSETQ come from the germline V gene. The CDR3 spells CASSLAARPGGDTQYF. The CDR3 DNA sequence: TGCGCCAGCAGCTTGGCGGCTAGACCCGGGGGAGATACGCAGTATTTT.

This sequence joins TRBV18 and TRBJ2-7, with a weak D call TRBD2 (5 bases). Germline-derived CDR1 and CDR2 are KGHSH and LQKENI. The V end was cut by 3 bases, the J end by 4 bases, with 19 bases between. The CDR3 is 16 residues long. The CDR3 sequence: CASSPSLAAGVYEQYF. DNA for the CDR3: TGTGCCAGCTCACCTTCCCTAGCCGCAGGAGTATACGAGCAGTACTTC.